One and the same sample provided the 23 T cell receptor beta chains below, sequenced in a study of CD8 T cells in Susac syndrome. RNA amounts of about 0.5 to 1 ug underwent reverse transcription with random hexamers. MiXCR, run by TCRdb on the immunoSEQ multiplex PCR reads, gives a single entry per CDR3 protein. The repertoire consists of about 300,000 distinct CDR3 sequences, with almost 85% occurring once and the leading ten covering around 0.2%. The sequencing input was CD8+ T cells from PBMCs. The receptors shown here come from a human donor with multiple sclerosis.

The rearrangement uses TRBV27 and TRBJ2-1; D is undetermined. Looked up from germline, CDR1 is MNHEY and CDR2 is SMNVEV (reference sequence). Trimming removed 2 bases at V and 8 bases at J, with 10 bases between. This CDR3 is 13 amino acids long. Here the CDR3 reads CASSLNLVDEQFF. In nucleotides, the CDR3 is TGTGCCAGCAGTTTAAATCTAGTCGATGAGCAGTTCTTC.

The rearrangement uses TRBV20-1 and TRBJ2-7; 12 bases agree with TRBD2. Germline V gene data show CDR1 as DFQATT and CDR2 as SNEGSKA (reference sequence). The length of the CDR3 is 15 residues. V lost 0 bases and J lost 0; bases outside the gene matches: 0. As DNA, the CDR3 is TGCAGTGCTAGAGAGACTAGCGGGAGCTCCTACGAGCAGTACTTC. The encoded protein is CSARETSGSSYEQYF.

Written as DNA, the CDR3 is TGTGCCAGCAGTGGAGGGACAGTGATTAATCAGCCCCAGCATTTT. Encoded protein: CASSGGTVINQPQHF. This chain connects TRBV2 to TRBJ1-5, with 7 bases identical to TRBD1. The CDR3 sequence is 15 residues long. J was trimmed by 4 bases and V by 4 bases; bases with no gene match: 7. CDR1 is SNHLY and CDR2 is FYNNEI in the germline V gene.

The chain couples TRBV6-2 or TRBV6-3 to TRBJ2-5; no clear D gene. Trimming left V 1 base short and J 5 bases short, with 2 bases between. Per germline, CDR1 MNHEY and CDR2 SVGEGT. This CDR3 region has 11 residues. This CDR3 reads CASSYFETQYF. The CDR3 region has the DNA TGTGCCAGCAGTTACTTCGAGACCCAGTACTTC.

This chain links TRBV5-1 with TRBJ2-1; D is unclear. This CDR3 region has 13 residues. The germline gives CDR1 SGHRS, CDR2 YFSETQ. With 2 bases removed from V and 8 bases from J, the gap between germline ends came to 11 bases. CDR3 DNA: TGCGCCAGCAGCTTCCCAGAAACCGATGAGCAGTTCTTC. Translating it yields CASSFPETDEQFF.

The chain is built from TRBV28 and TRBJ1-2, with D maybe TRBD1 (5 bases). The germline V gene has CDR1 MDHEN and CDR2 SYDVKM. Trimming shortened V by 6 bases and J by 4 bases, and 12 bases separated the two germline ends. This CDR3 contains 13 residues. The CDR3 DNA sequence: TGTGCCAGCAGACCAGGGTTCCGCTATGGCTACACCTTC. This codes for CASRPGFRYGYTF.

The chain has TRBV28 and TRBJ2-1; maybe TRBD2 (5 bases). This CDR3 comprises 15 residues. Germline loops: CDR1 MDHEN, CDR2 SYDVKM. The V end lost 4 bases, the J end lost 7 bases, and 17 bases lay between the germline ends. CDR3 nucleotide sequence: TGTGCCAGCAGTTCTCCCCGCCGAGGGTGGAATGAGCAGTTCTTC. Protein: CASSSPRRGWNEQFF.

This chain joins TRBV7-9 and TRBJ1-1, with unresolved D. Germline lookup yields CDR1 SEHNR and CDR2 FQNEAQ (reference sequence). CDR3 length equals 14 residues. Trimming shortened V by 7 bases and J by 3 bases, and 15 bases separated the two germline ends. CDR3 nucleotides: TGTGCCAGCATCTCGGTCCTGGCGGACACTGAAGCTTTCTTT. This codes for CASISVLADTEAFF.

This clonotype was seen more than once but under ten times. V gene TRBV13 combines with J gene TRBJ2-5; 9 positions match TRBD2. Germline-derived CDR1 and CDR2 are PRHDT and FYEKMQ (reference sequence). CDR3 length equals 15 residues. J gave up 2 bases and V 5 bases, and 6 bases lay outside the gene matches. CDR3 sequence (DNA): TGTGCCAGCAGCCCCCGACTAGCGGCACAAGAGACCCAGTACTTC. This sequence encodes CASSPRLAAQETQYF. Full variable domain (remainder filled in from reference TRBV13 and TRBJ2-5): AAGVIQSPRHLIKEKRETATLKCYPIPRHDTVYWYQQGPGQDPQFLISFYEKMQSDKGSIPDRFSAQQFSDYHSELNMSSLELGDSALYFCASSPRLAAQETQYFGPGTRLLVL.

The chain is built from TRBV19 and TRBJ1-1; D call uncertain. Germline V gives CDR1 LNHDA, CDR2 SQIVND (reference sequence). CDR3 length: 14 amino acids. Trimming took off 1 base at V and 6 bases at J, with 12 bases between the two ends. This chain's CDR3 is CASSIAGGSAEAFF. The CDR3 DNA reads TGTGCCAGTAGTATAGCCGGAGGGTCTGCTGAAGCTTTCTTT.

The table lists this clonotype with a count of one. The chain joins TRBV19 to TRBJ2-4; perhaps D is TRBD1 or TRBD2 (5 bases each). Looked up from germline, CDR1 is LNHDA and CDR2 is SQIVND (reference sequence). V gave up 5 bases and J gave up 2 bases, with 16 bases separating them. CDR3 length equals 16 residues. The CDR3, as DNA: TGTGCCAGTAGTCTTCGGGGAGAGGGGACCAAAAACATTCAGTACTTC. The encoded protein is CASSLRGEGTKNIQYF.

J is TRBJ2-1 and V is TRBV10-3; D is undetermined. Germline lookup yields CDR1 ENHRY and CDR2 SYGVKD. This CDR3 is built from 13 residues. V was trimmed by 3 bases and J by 9 bases, leaving 12 bases between them. CDR3 DNA sequence: TGTGCCATCAGTGAAGACCAAGCAGCTGAGCAGTTCTTC. Translating gives CAISEDQAAEQFF.

This chain uses TRBV30 with TRBJ2-3, with D perhaps TRBD2 (5 bases). The V end was cut by 4 bases, the J end by 1 base, with 12 bases between. Germline CDR1 GTSNPN, CDR2 SVGIG (reference sequence). CDR3 length: 14 amino acids. The CDR3 loop reads CAWIGGFGTDTQYF. The CDR3 region has the DNA TGTGCCTGGATTGGCGGGTTCGGCACAGATACGCAGTATTTT.

This clonotype has a handful of counts. This sequence joins TRBV7-2 and TRBJ2-1, with 12 bases that match TRBD2. Trimming took 5 bases from V and 7 from J; bases not matched to a gene: 6. The CDR3 runs to 15 residues. Germline loops: CDR1 SGHTA, CDR2 FQGNSA. The CDR3 nucleotides read TGTGCCAGCAGCACAGCCGGGACTAGCGGGAATGAGCAGTTCTTC. This gives the protein CASSTAGTSGNEQFF.

This clonotype was recorded once. The CDR3: CASSIDAGSYNEQFF. The CDR3 nucleotides read TGTGCCAGTAGTATAGATGCGGGTTCGTACAATGAGCAGTTCTTC. The chain joins TRBV19 to TRBJ2-1, with D possibly being TRBD2 (5 bases). CDR1 is LNHDA and CDR2 is SQIVND in the germline V gene (reference sequence). The ends were cut back, 0 bases at V and 4 bases at J, with 10 bases in the middle. The CDR3 is made up of 15 amino acids.

This chain links TRBV6-5 with TRBJ2-5, with D perhaps TRBD1 (6 bases). This CDR3 is 16 amino acids long. V gave up 0 bases and J gave up 2 bases, with 13 bases separating them. In germline, CDR1 is MNHEY, CDR2 SVGAGI. The CDR3: CASSYSRQDLQETQYF. In DNA, the CDR3 is TGTGCCAGCAGTTACTCGAGACAGGACCTTCAAGAGACCCAGTACTTC.

The chain uses TRBV20-1 and TRBJ2-7; perhaps TRBD2 as D (6 bases). The CDR3 length is 17 residues. V lost 5 bases to trimming and J lost 3 bases, with 26 bases between them. The germline CDR1 and CDR2 sequences are DFQATT and SNEGSKA (reference sequence). CDR3 nucleotide sequence: TGCAGTGCTGTGGCGGGCCTCGAGCGGGTGTACAACTACGAGCAGTACTTC. This sequence encodes CSAVAGLERVYNYEQYF.

DNA for the CDR3: TGTGCCAGCAGCTTGTGGGAGTTTGTGAATGAGCAGTTCTTC. Amino acids: CASSLWEFVNEQFF. The chain carries TRBV7-6 and TRBJ2-1, with a weak D call TRBD2 (5 bases). Germline loops: CDR1 SGHVS, CDR2 FNYEAQ. The ends were cut back, 3 bases at V and 7 bases at J, with 13 bases in the middle. This CDR3 is built from 14 residues.

This sequence joins TRBV9 and TRBJ2-1, with 11 nucleotides matching TRBD2. This CDR3 region has 16 residues. V lost 0 bases, J lost 4 bases, and 3 bases stayed unmatched. Germline assignment: CDR1 SGDLS and CDR2 YYNGEE. The CDR3 DNA reads as TGTGCCAGCAGCGTAGCGGGACTAGCGGTATACAATGAGCAGTTCTTC. Protein sequence: CASSVAGLAVYNEQFF.

This clonotype was observed a single time. The chain couples TRBV19 to TRBJ2-7, with D possibly TRBD1 on 6 matching bases. The length of the CDR3 is 15 residues. The ends were cut back, 5 bases at V and 4 bases at J, with 18 bases in the middle. The germline CDR1 and CDR2 sequences are LNHDA and SQIVND (reference sequence). The CDR3 bases are TGTGCCAGTAGTCCGGCACTGGGACACAAATACGAGCAGTACTTC. This encodes CASSPALGHKYEQYF.

This chain joins TRBV6-5 and TRBJ2-1; D perhaps matches TRBD1 (5 bases). The ends were cut back, 5 bases at V and 0 bases at J, with 11 bases in the middle. The CDR3 contains 15 residues. The germline V gene has CDR1 MNHEY and CDR2 SVGAGI. CDR3 amino acids: CASSAQGNSYNEQFF. CDR3 bases: TGTGCCAGCAGTGCCCAGGGTAACTCCTACAATGAGCAGTTCTTC.

The sample holds a few counts of this clonotype. The chain couples TRBV30 to TRBJ2-7; 7 bases match TRBD2. Germline V lookup: CDR1 GTSNPN, CDR2 SVGIG (reference sequence). This CDR3 contains 14 residues. Losses at the gene ends were 0 bases for V and 4 bases for J; bases not matched to a gene: 6. This chain's CDR3 is CAWSVEAGLYEQYF. DNA for the CDR3: TGTGCCTGGAGTGTTGAAGCGGGATTGTACGAGCAGTACTTC.

The rearrangement uses TRBV7-9 and TRBJ1-5; D gene ambiguous. Trimming removed 5 bases at V and 3 bases at J, with 5 bases between. The CDR3 length is 12 residues. Germline V gene data show CDR1 as SEHNR and CDR2 as FQNEAQ (reference sequence). The CDR3 coding sequence is TGTGCCAGCAGCCGACACAATCAGCCCCAGCATTTT. It is translated as CASSRHNQPQHF.